This T cell receptor (beta chain) emerged from a study of control samples from healthy donors and cancer patients. Here immunoSEQ multiplex PCR was the method, and the copy in TCRdb shows in-frame clones only, minus some. Of about 160,000 clones listed, roughly 94% are singletons. Germline V gene lookup returns CDR1 LNHNV and CDR2 YYDKDF (reference sequence). V lost 1 base, J lost 4 bases, and 12 bases lay in between. CDR3 length equals 15 residues. J is TRBJ2-3 and V is TRBV15; D may be TRBD2 (7 bases). Sequenced material: blood. This TCR was sampled from a woman aged 40-49 years in good health. CDR3 coding DNA: TGTGCCACCAGCAGAGTTACGGGGGGCCCAGATACGCAGTATTTT. Its protein product is CATSRVTGGPDTQYF.